The 8 T cell receptor beta chains below come from one sample, sequenced in a study of cytomegalovirus exposure and HLA in healthy donors. With 60 Vbeta and 13 Jbeta primers, the PCR was carried out. Profiled with immunoSEQ multiplex PCR; TCRdb holds only in-frame clones, not every one. The data show about 160,000 clones, approximately 84% seen once. Sequenced: PBMCs. The receptors stem from a male donor in good health and CMV-seropositive.

This clone occurred once. The chain is built from TRBV5-6 and TRBJ2-5; 8 bases line up with TRBD1. The end of the DNA is better explained by TRBJ2-7, so the J call may be wrong. The germline gives CDR1 SGHDT, CDR2 YYEEEE. This CDR3 is built from 14 residues. CDR3 residues: CASSRTGSSYEQYF. CDR3 DNA sequence: TGTGCCAGCAGCCGGACAGGGAGCTCCTACGAGCAGTACTTC.

The V call is TRBV11-3, the J call TRBJ2-3; 12 nucleotides agree with TRBD2. The length of the CDR3 is 16 residues. Germline V lookup: CDR1 SGHNT, CDR2 YENEEA. Losses at the gene ends were 5 bases for V and 4 bases for J; bases not matched to a gene: 7. DNA of the CDR3: TGTGCCAGCAGCGAAAGACTAGCGGGAGCGTCAGATACGCAGTATTTT. Protein sequence: CASSERLAGASDTQYF. The full variable domain, its missing parts supplied by reference TRBV11-3 and TRBJ2-3, is EAGVVQSPRYKIIEKKQPVAFWCNPISGHNTLYWYLQNLGQGPELLIRYENEEAVDDSQLPKDRFSAERLKGVDSTLKIQPAELGDSAVYLCASSERLAGASDTQYFGPGTRLTVL.

The V and J genes are TRBV19 and TRBJ2-7, with D perhaps matching TRBD2 (6 bases). V was clipped by 6 bases and J by 6 bases, with 15 bases between them. The germline CDR1 and CDR2 sequences are LNHDA and SQIVND (reference sequence). This CDR3 is 13 amino acids long. In DNA form, the CDR3 reads TGTGCCAGTAGGGCGGGACCGCCCTCCGAGCAGTACTTC. This gives the protein CASRAGPPSEQYF.

The chain combines TRBV18 with TRBJ2-5; TRBD2 matches at 14 bases. Germline CDR1 and CDR2: KGHSH and LQKENI. This CDR3 is built from 17 residues. Trimming took 3 bases from V and 6 from J; bases not matched to a gene: 9. CDR3 DNA sequence: TGTGCCAGCTCACCCGGGACTAGCGGGAGTTTCGTGAAGACCCAGTACTTC. Encoded protein: CASSPGTSGSFVKTQYF.

This clone was counted a single time. The CDR3 loop is CASSSGQTSNQPQHF. DNA of the CDR3: TGTGCCAGCAGTTCCGGACAAACTAGCAATCAGCCCCAGCATTTT. The chain links TRBV28 to TRBJ1-5; a possible D gene is TRBD1 (5 bases). This CDR3 has 15 amino acids. V gave up 4 bases and J gave up 0 bases, with 10 bases separating them. In germline, CDR1 is MDHEN, CDR2 SYDVKM.

This clone occurred a few times. V and J are TRBV30 and TRBJ2-7; 8 positions match TRBD2. Germline V CDR1 and CDR2: GTSNPN, SVGIG (reference sequence). Trimming took 5 bases from V and 10 from J; bases not matched to a gene: 10. The CDR3 is 12 residues long. CDR3 in amino acids: CAWAGRGTSQYF. The DNA of the CDR3 is TGTGCCTGGGCGGGACGGGGGACTAGTCAGTACTTC.

This clone occurred a few times. The chain employs TRBV5-5 and TRBJ2-7; D perhaps matches TRBD2 (5 bases). Trimming took off 4 bases at V and 2 bases at J, with 16 bases between the two ends. The germline gives CDR1 SGHKS, CDR2 YYEKEE (reference sequence). CDR3 length equals 15 residues. DNA for the CDR3: TGTGCCAGCAGCCCCGAAAGGACTCTCGCCTACGAGCAGTACTTC. This codes for CASSPERTLAYEQYF.

The CDR3 sequence: CATSREPRETQYF. CDR3 coding DNA: TGTGCCACCAGCAGAGAACCCCGGGAGACCCAGTACTTC. V is TRBV15 and J is TRBJ2-5; D ambiguous. CDR3 length: 13 amino acids. The germline gives CDR1 LNHNV, CDR2 YYDKDF (reference sequence). The germline V and J ends were trimmed by 0 bases and 5 bases, with 7 bases remaining between them.